This T cell receptor beta chain was recorded in a study of OX40 agonist ivuxolimab in advanced cancers. Study-level background: Ivuxolimab was an agonistic, fully human IgG2 monoclonal antibody directed against OX40 (CD134), a costimulatory receptor. Of the 50 to 55 dose-escalation patients, hepatocellular carcinoma was present in 19, melanoma in around 15, renal cell carcinoma in 9 and head and neck cancer in 9. Intravenous ivuxolimab was administered to patients every 2 weeks at six dose levels: 0.01, 0.1, 0.3, 1.5, 3 and 10 mg/kg. Patients were allowed to have had prior anti-PD-1, anti-PD-L1 or anti-CTLA-4 therapy, and approximately 39% of the dose-escalation patients had been treated with checkpoint inhibitors. In the dose-escalation cohort, 65% to 90% of patients were male, and the mean age was approximately 60 years, with a range of about 20 to 90. The paper covers the monotherapy dose-escalation part of the phase I ivuxolimab trial, which included N ≈ 52 patients. The purpose of peripheral TCRbeta sequencing was to test whether ivuxolimab changed TCR sequence diversity and led to clonal T-cell expansion. Partial responses occurred in three dose-escalation patients, of whom one had hepatocellular carcinoma and two had cutaneous melanoma.

Genomic DNA was extracted from sorted cells for sequencing of the TCRbeta CDR3 region. TCRbeta CDR3 regions were sequenced using the immunoSEQ Assay. This is the immuneACCESS table as TCRdb keeps it, with only in-frame sequences that have V and J called. A part of the clones is gone; compared with another copy, unresolved V genes explain less than half, and the rest is unexplained. In all, the sample holds some 74,000 clones, and more than 75% of those were seen once. Approximately 0.98% of the sample belongs to the ten largest clones. Points the paper makes about the study in general: Low levels of normalized T-cell clonal expansion were also seen in some patients who did not respond. In the 0.1-3.0 mg/kg groups, partial responders were among the patients with the lowest normalized peripheral clonal expansion, particularly in CD8+ T cells. After ivuxolimab, more expanded clones were found on average in CD8+ T cells than in CD4+ T cells. At doses of 0.1 to 3.0 mg/kg, clonal expansion of both CD4+ and CD8+ T cells in blood was seen between baseline and week 6. The antigen specificity of the peripheral T cells that underwent clonal expansion was not determined.

The trial excluded patients who had a history of autoimmune disease or were on systemic immunosuppression. Peripheral blood for TCR sequencing was collected from all dose cohorts at baseline, on cycle 4 day 1, and on cycle 7 day 1. Samples came from an open-label, multicenter, first-in-human phase I dose-escalation trial of ivuxolimab. The trial enrolled adults with locally advanced or metastatic head and neck squamous cell, hepatocellular, melanoma or renal cell carcinoma. Before TCR sequencing, CD4+ and CD8+ T cells were separately sorted from peripheral blood. Worth noting for this clone: Its specific antigen is unknown. No much larger clone exists at a distance of one base, and base qualities are not known.

The CDR3, from cysteine to phenylalanine, totals 17 residues. Of the read, only the CDR3 DNA is kept; its 51 bases are in frame from base 1. CDR1 and CDR2 (LGHNA, YSLEER) derive from the germline V gene. The germline V and J ends show losses of 0 bases and 3 bases respectively, and no gene match explains 7 bases of the junction. The sequence was obtained from an adult with an advanced solid tumor such as melanoma, head and neck, liver or kidney cancer. The sample here was CD4+ or CD8+ T cells sorted from blood, taken in a trial of the OX40 agonist ivuxolimab. The chain links TRBV4-3 with TRBJ2-1; TRBD2 matches 8 bases in the middle. The CDR3 protein sequence reads: CASSQDMGREDYNEQFF. Here is the DNA: TGCGCCAGCAGCCAAGATATGGGGCGGGAGGACTACAATGAGCAGTTCTTC.